The rows below give T cell receptor beta chains drawn from one sample of a study of cytomegalovirus exposure and HLA in healthy donors. Method: immunoSEQ multiplex PCR; TCRdb's copy keeps in-frame clones and lacks some. The sample has about 97,000 clones, more than 70% seen once. Sequences were obtained from PBMCs. All receptors come from a male donor in good health and CMV-seropositive. CDR3s include the opening cysteine and the closing phenylalanine or tryptophan. D genes are given only for firm matches. Clone size is shown for a subset of rows, as once, few, many or a class of expanded clone.

v_call	clone_size	d_call	j_call	cdr3_aa	cdr3_nt
TRBV19	few	TRBD2	TRBJ2-1	CASSMERAGEDNEQFF	TGTGCCAGTAGTATGGAGCGGGCGGGAGAGGACAATGAGCAGTTCTTC
TRBV5-1	-	-	TRBJ1-2	CASSLAGRKDYGYTF	TGCGCCAGCAGCTTGGCAGGGCGTAAGGACTATGGCTACACCTTC
TRBV5-6	-	-	TRBJ2-5	CASSPGLQETQYF	TGTGCCAGCAGCCCGGGGTTACAAGAGACCCAGTACTTC
TRBV4-1	-	TRBD2	TRBJ2-1	CASSQDITAGATVEQFF	TGCGCCAGCAGCCAAGATATAACAGCGGGAGCTACCGTTGAGCAGTTCTTC
TRBV7-9	-	TRBD1	TRBJ2-1	CASSWGQGASSGIYNEQFF	TGTGCCAGCAGCTGGGGACAGGGGGCGTCTAGCGGGATCTACAATGAGCAGTTCTTC
TRBV18	-	-	TRBJ2-1	CASSPGGGDEQFF	TGTGCCAGCTCACCAGGAGGGGGCGATGAGCAGTTCTTC
TRBV29-1	-	TRBD1	TRBJ2-1	CSVTGTGIYNEQFF	TGCAGCGTTACCGGGACAGGGATCTACAATGAGCAGTTCTTC
TRBV18	-	-	TRBJ1-5	CASSVGGDSNQPQHF	TGTGCCAGCTCGGTCGGGGGGGATAGCAATCAGCCCCAGCATTTT
TRBV5-4	few	TRBD1	TRBJ2-7	CAITDRGLSYEQYF	TGTGCCATCACCGACAGGGGCCTCTCCTACGAGCAGTACTTC
TRBV5-6	-	-	TRBJ2-4	CASSPRQHLAKNIQYF	TGTGCCAGCAGCCCCAGACAGCACCTAGCCAAAAACATTCAGTACTTC
TRBV6-4	-	-	TRBJ2-3	CASSSGSTDTQYF	TGTGCCAGCAGTAGCGGGAGCACAGATACGCAGTATTTT
TRBV19	-	TRBD1	TRBJ2-5	CASSTNSPGTGRETQYF	TGTGCCAGTAGTACGAACTCCCCCGGGACAGGGAGGGAGACCCAGTACTTC
TRBV11-3	-	TRBD1	TRBJ2-2	CASSNRGTNTGELFF	TGTGCCAGCAGCAACAGGGGAACGAACACCGGGGAGCTGTTTTTT
TRBV28	few	-	TRBJ1-4	CASREAGVTNEKLFF	TGTGCCAGCAGGGAGGCAGGGGTAACTAATGAAAAACTGTTTTTT
TRBV7-8	-	TRBD2	TRBJ2-7	CASSLLSGGPYEQYF	TGTGCCAGCAGCTTGTTATCGGGAGGGCCCTACGAGCAGTACTTC
TRBV7-9	-	-	TRBJ1-1	CASSLRSAANTEAFF	TGTGCCAGCAGCTTAAGATCGGCGGCGAACACTGAAGCTTTCTTT
TRBV7-2	-	-	TRBJ2-5	CASSFGSGTQYF	TGTGCCAGCAGCTTTGGGAGCGGGACCCAGTACTTC
TRBV7-2	once	-	TRBJ2-3	CASSFTAAHTDTQYF	TGTGCCAGCAGCTTTACAGCGGCCCACACAGATACGCAGTATTTT
TRBV29-1	once	-	TRBJ2-7	CSVVGSYEQYF	TGCAGCGTTGTCGGGTCCTACGAGCAGTACTTC
TRBV4-3	-	-	TRBJ2-1	CASSPQVGGTYNEQFF	TGCGCCAGCAGCCCCCAAGTCGGGGGAACCTACAATGAGCAGTTCTTC
TRBV20-1	-	-	TRBJ2-3	CSGRRTDTQYF	TGCAGTGGGCGGCGGACAGATACGCAGTATTTT
TRBV27	-	TRBD2	TRBJ2-1	CASSWPRGSGGHYNEQFF	TGTGCCAGCAGTTGGCCGAGAGGATCGGGAGGCCACTACAATGAGCAGTTCTTC
TRBV7-7	-	-	TRBJ2-5	CASSPQASQETQYF	TGTGCTAGCAGCCCACAGGCCTCCCAAGAGACCCAGTACTTC
TRBV19	-	TRBD2	TRBJ2-3	CASSRLAEYTQYF	TGTGCCAGTAGTAGACTAGCTGAATATACGCAGTATTTT
TRBV19	once	TRBD1	TRBJ1-4	CASSSGQEGNEKLFF	TGTGCCAGTAGTTCCGGACAGGAGGGTAATGAAAAACTGTTTTTT
TRBV5-1	few	TRBD1	TRBJ1-2	CASSAGTGAGYTF	TGCGCCAGCAGCGCCGGGACAGGGGCTGGCTACACCTTC
TRBV19	-	TRBD1	TRBJ2-7	CASTKTGGRSEQYF	TGTGCCAGTACCAAGACAGGGGGCAGGAGCGAGCAGTACTTC
TRBV9	-	-	TRBJ1-6	CASSVEAGRNSPLHF	TGTGCCAGCAGCGTAGAGGCAGGCCGGAATTCACCCCTCCACTTT
TRBV7-9	-	-	TRBJ1-4	CASSRRGRGRDEKLFF	TGTGCCAGCAGCCGGAGAGGCCGCGGGCGGGATGAAAAACTGTTTTTT
TRBV6-1	-	TRBD1	TRBJ1-1	CASGGTGSTNTEAFF	TGTGCCAGCGGGGGGACAGGGTCGACGAACACTGAAGCTTTCTTT
TRBV4-1	medium-sized	-	TRBJ2-3	CASSQVGTTDTQYF	TGCGCCAGCAGCCAAGTAGGGACAACAGATACGCAGTATTTT
TRBV4-2	-	TRBD2	TRBJ2-5	CASSPTGTSAQETQYF	TGTGCCAGCAGCCCTACAGGGACTAGCGCCCAAGAGACCCAGTACTTC
TRBV7-2	-	-	TRBJ1-2	CASSRGSHGYTF	TGTGCCAGCAGCCGGGGATCCCATGGCTACACCTTC
TRBV5-5	-	-	TRBJ1-5	CASSRDISNQPQHF	TGTGCCAGCAGTCGGGACATTAGCAATCAGCCCCAGCATTTT
TRBV29-1	few	TRBD1	TRBJ1-1	CSVSGTVNTEAFF	TGCAGCGTCTCTGGGACAGTGAACACTGAAGCTTTCTTT
TRBV7-6	-	-	TRBJ1-1	CASSLGPGGSTEAFF	TGTGCCAGCAGCCTTGGGCCGGGAGGAAGCACTGAAGCTTTCTTT
TRBV6-1	-	-	TRBJ2-7	CASSPEGVRVEYF	TGTGCCAGCAGTCCCGAAGGGGTCAGGGTTGAGTACTTC
TRBV7-9	-	TRBD1	TRBJ2-3	CSSNNDRDLPDTQYF	TGTTCCAGCAACAACGACAGGGACCTTCCAGATACGCAGTATTTT